There are a few counts of the clone carrying this T cell receptor beta chain. Germline CDR1 is LNHDA and CDR2 is SQIVND (reference sequence). Trimming left V 5 bases short and J 7 bases short, with 12 bases between. The length of the CDR3 is 13 residues. This specimen belongs to a study of blood T cell repertoires in COVID-19. The data were produced by immunoSEQ multiplex PCR, yet TCRdb's version contains in-frame clones alone and is incomplete. Among about 160,000 clones listed, roughly 80% were seen once. The source of this sequence is a man between 65 and 85 years old with acute or convalescent COVID-19. The genes are TRBV19 and TRBJ2-1, with a tentative D call TRBD1 (5 bases). Sequencing was carried out using peripheral blood. Here the CDR3 DNA reads TGTGCCAGTAGTTTCCAGGGTGGAAATGAGCAGTTCTTC. This encodes CASSFQGGNEQFF. The full variable domain, in which reference TRBV19 and TRBJ2-1 provide the parts outside the CDR3, is DGGITQSPKYLFRKEGQNVTLSCEQNLNHDAMYWYRQDPGQGLRLIYYSQIVNDFQKGDIAEGYSVSREKKESFPLTVTSAQKNPTAFYLCASSFQGGNEQFFGPGTRLTVL.